These T cell receptor beta chains were read from a single sample in a study of blood T cell repertoires in COVID-19. The repertoire was sequenced with immunoSEQ multiplex PCR; TCRdb's copy has only in-frame clones and lacks some. The sample has about 200,000 clones, 80% to 90% seen once. The specimen sequenced was peripheral blood. Receptor source: a woman of 80 years or more with acute or convalescent COVID-19. CDR3s include the opening cysteine and the closing phenylalanine or tryptophan. The order of the fields is D gene, clone size, V gene, J gene, CDR3 DNA, CDR3 protein. D genes are given only for firm matches. Size tells how often a clone was seen (once, few, many) or the class of an expanded clone, and some rows leave it out.

D: TRBD1; size: -; V: TRBV9; J: TRBJ2-3; DNA: TGTGCCAGCAGCGTACGGGGGACAGGGCCATCAGATACGCAGTATTTT; CDR3: CASSVRGTGPSDTQYF
D: TRBD2; size: once; V: TRBV9; J: TRBJ2-1; DNA: TGTGCCAGCAGCGCCCATATAGCGGGGGCGGGGGATGAGCAGTTCTTC; CDR3: CASSAHIAGAGDEQFF
D: -; size: once; V: TRBV19; J: TRBJ2-1; DNA: TGTGCCAGTAGTATAAATGCGCCCCCCTACAATGAGCAGTTCTTC; CDR3: CASSINAPPYNEQFF
D: TRBD2; size: -; V: TRBV29-1; J: TRBJ2-1; DNA: TGCAGCGTTAGAACTAGCGACTCCTACAATGAGCAGTTCTTC; CDR3: CSVRTSDSYNEQFF
D: -; size: -; V: TRBV2; J: TRBJ2-7; DNA: TGTGCCAGCCAGCTAGTCCGGGAGTACTACGAGCAGTACTTC; CDR3: CASQLVREYYEQYF
D: -; size: -; V: TRBV5-1; J: TRBJ1-5; DNA: TGCGCCAGCAGCTTGGTAGGGGTTCAGCCCCAGCATTTT; CDR3: CASSLVGVQPQHF
D: -; size: -; V: TRBV19; J: TRBJ2-4; DNA: TGTGCCAGTAGTACCGGGTTTGGGAACATTCAGTACTTC; CDR3: CASSTGFGNIQYF
D: TRBD1; size: -; V: TRBV6-5; J: TRBJ2-7; DNA: TGTGCCAGCTCTAGGGGGCCCGACATTTACGAGCAGTACTTC; CDR3: CASSRGPDIYEQYF
D: -; size: -; V: TRBV3-1/TRBV3-2; J: TRBJ1-1; DNA: TGTGCCAGCAGCCTCAGGATCGGGGGAGACACTGAAGCTTTCTTT; CDR3: CASSLRIGGDTEAFF
D: TRBD2; size: -; V: TRBV15; J: TRBJ2-7; DNA: TGTGCCACCAGCAGAGTAAGGACTAGCGGAATCTACGAGCAGTACTTC; CDR3: CATSRVRTSGIYEQYF
D: -; size: few; V: TRBV7-8; J: TRBJ2-7; DNA: TGTGCCAGCAGCGCACTCGAGCAGTACTTC; CDR3: CASSALEQYF